These 28 T cell receptor beta chains were all obtained from the same sample, sequenced in a study of glioma-infiltrating T cells. Amplification of TCR alpha and beta CDR3 regions from RNA used iRepertoire nested multiplex PCR. MiXCR, applied by TCRdb to the multiplex PCR reads, yields one record per CDR3 protein. The profile shows about 180,000 distinct CDR3 sequences, roughly two fifths of them singletons. The sequenced material came from glioma tissue, nonneoplastic brain tissue, or PBMCs (not recorded which). The origin of the receptors is a human donor with low-grade glioma or glioblastoma, undergoing nonglioma brain surgery, or in good health (not recorded which).

The chain employs TRBV6-5 and TRBJ2-5; 10 bases line up with TRBD2. Germline trimming cut 4 bases from V and 1 base from J; bases unmatched to any gene: 9. The germline CDR1 and CDR2 sequences are MNHEY and SVGAGI. The CDR3 contains 17 residues. This chain's CDR3 is CASSFKPSGGLQETQYF. Here the CDR3 DNA reads TGTGCCAGCAGTTTCAAACCTAGCGGGGGACTCCAAGAGACCCAGTACTTC.

Points on this clonotype: A much larger clone lies one base from this, so it may be a read error. The J gene is TRBJ1-1, the V gene TRBV19, with D uncertain. The CDR3 is 15 amino acids. V lost 5 bases to trimming and J lost 0 bases, with 13 bases between them. The germline V gene encodes CDR1 LNHDA and CDR2 SQIVND (reference sequence). The CDR3: CASSPCIYLNTEAFF. The CDR3 DNA reads TGTGCCAGTAGTCCGTGCATATACCTGAACACTGAAGCTTTCTTT. Looking up the rest from reference TRBV19 and TRBJ1-1 gives the full variable domain: DGGITQSPKYLFRKEGQNVTLSCEQNLNHDAMYWYRQDPGQGLRLIYYSQIVNDFQKGDIAEGYSVSREKKESFPLTVTSAQKNPTAFYLCASSPCIYLNTEAFFGQGTRLTVV.

The rearrangement joins TRBV6-2 or TRBV6-3 to TRBJ2-1, with 14 bases fitting TRBD2. The J segment lost 6 bases and the V segment lost 5 bases, leaving 6 bases of the junction unmatched. The length of the CDR3 is 16 residues. CDR1 is MNHEY and CDR2 is SVGEGT in the germline V gene. The CDR3 region is CASSPHGTSGSNEQFF. The CDR3, as DNA: TGTGCCAGCAGTCCGCACGGGACTAGCGGGAGCAATGAGCAGTTCTTC.

This clonotype was seen repeatedly, ten times or more. The CDR3 coding sequence is TGTGCCAGCAGCACCCGGTGGGACCGCCAAGAGACCCAGTACTTC. Translated: CASSTRWDRQETQYF. The rearrangement links TRBV27 to TRBJ2-5, with D perhaps assigned TRBD1 or TRBD2 (5 bases each). Germline assignment: CDR1 MNHEY and CDR2 SMNVEV (reference sequence). The V end was cut by 6 bases, the J end by 1 base, with 15 bases between. The CDR3 runs 15 residues.

The CDR3, as DNA: TGTGCCAGCAGTTACCGTGGACTAGCGGGAGGGGATGAGCAGTTCTTC. This translates into CASSYRGLAGGDEQFF. J is TRBJ2-1 and V is TRBV27; TRBD2 aligns across 15 bases. CDR3 size: 16 residues. CDR1 is MNHEY, CDR2 SMNVEV, per germline (reference sequence). The junction had 6 bases not matched to a gene; V was cut back by 4 bases and J by 8 bases.

The chain combines TRBV19 with TRBJ2-7; weak D call: TRBD2 (6 bases). V shed 6 bases and J shed 2 bases, with 17 bases lying between them. From germline, CDR1 is LNHDA and CDR2 SQIVND (reference sequence). The CDR3 has 15 amino acids. This chain's CDR3 is CASRTSSGGAYEQYF. The CDR3 nucleotides are TGTGCCAGTAGAACTTCAAGCGGAGGGGCCTACGAGCAGTACTTC. The complete variable domain, with remaining parts taken from reference TRBV19 and TRBJ2-7, reads DGGITQSPKYLFRKEGQNVTLSCEQNLNHDAMYWYRQDPGQGLRLIYYSQIVNDFQKGDIAEGYSVSREKKESFPLTVTSAQKNPTAFYLCASRTSSGGAYEQYFGPGTRLTVT.

Concerning this clonotype: A much bigger clone sits one base away, suggesting this may be a read error. The chain has TRBV20-1 and TRBJ2-7; the D is unclear. Germline CDR1 reads DFQATT; CDR2 reads SNEGSKA (reference sequence). The CDR3 runs to 14 residues. Written as DNA, the CDR3 is TGCAGTGCTAGAGATCTCCAGACCCTACGCGAGAAGTACTTC. It translates to CSARDLQTLREKYF.

The sample holds a few counts of this clonotype. The J gene is TRBJ2-7, the V gene TRBV7-9; 12 bases line up with TRBD2. The trim removed 5 bases at V and 3 bases at J, leaving 11 bases unmatched. The CDR3 sequence is 17 residues long. Germline CDR1 is SEHNR and CDR2 is FQNEAQ (reference sequence). CDR3 residues: CASSQSQETSGGYEQYF. DNA of the CDR3: TGTGCCAGCAGCCAGAGCCAGGAGACTAGCGGGGGCTACGAGCAGTACTTC. The full variable domain, completed using reference TRBV7-9 and TRBJ2-7, is DTGVSQNPRHKITKRGQNVTFRCDPISEHNRLYWYRQTLGQGPEFLTYFQNEAQLEKSRLLSDRFSAERPKGSFSTLEIQRTEQGDSAMYLCASSQSQETSGGYEQYFGPGTRLTVT.

This clonotype was seen repeatedly, ten times or more. This chain uses TRBV20-1 with TRBJ2-7; TRBD1 matches at 9 bases. In germline, CDR1 is DFQATT, CDR2 SNEGSKA (reference sequence). The CDR3 spans 14 residues. The V segment lost 2 bases and the J segment 5 bases; nucleotides outside the gene matches: 7. CDR3 protein: CSARPTGGTDEQYF. The DNA of the CDR3 is TGCAGTGCTAGACCGACAGGGGGGACGGACGAGCAGTACTTC.

On this clonotype: Just one base apart from a much larger clone, this may be a read error. This chain uses TRBV28 with TRBJ2-7; TRBD1 might be the D (6 bases). Germline CDR1 and CDR2: MDHEN and SYDVKM. The CDR3 spans 14 residues. The V end was cut by 2 bases, the J end by 6 bases, with 14 bases between. CDR3 coding DNA: TGTGCCAGCAGTTTAAGGGGGATTAATTGCGAGCAGTACTTC. This gives the protein CASSLRGINCEQYF.

With respect to this clonotype: The junction and the germline gene differ at one end; a read error may be behind it. The chain joins TRBV28 to TRBJ2-7, with D perhaps TRBD1 (5 bases). Germline CDR1 reads MDHEN; CDR2 reads SYDVKM. There are 14 residues in the CDR3. The CDR3 coding sequence is TGTGCCAGCAGGCCTCAGGGCAATGATTCACCCCTCCACTTC. It specifies CASRPQGNDSPLHF. Full variable domain (missing parts from reference TRBV28 and TRBJ2-7): DVKVTQSSRYLVKRTGEKVFLECVQDMDHENMFWYRQDPGLGLRLIYFSYDVKMKEKGDIPEGYSVSREKKERFSLILESASTNQTSMYLCASRPQGNDSPLHFGPGTRLTVT.

As for this clonotype: A much bigger clone sits one base away, suggesting this may be a read error. The CDR3: CASEADPGSPLNF. The CDR3, as DNA: TGTGCCAGTGAGGCGGACCCCGGGTCACCCCTCAACTTT. J is TRBJ1-6 and V is TRBV19; D uncertain. The CDR3 sequence is 13 residues long. The V gene's germline CDR1 is LNHDA and CDR2 SQIVND (reference sequence).

CDR3 in amino acids: CASSIARDTTYEQYF. In nucleotides, the CDR3 is TGTGCCAGTAGTATAGCGCGGGATACCACCTACGAGCAGTACTTC. This chain connects TRBV19 to TRBJ2-7, with a tentative D call TRBD2 (6 bases). Germline values: CDR1 LNHDA, CDR2 SQIVND (reference sequence). V was pared by 1 base and J by 2 bases, with 12 bases between. The CDR3 contains 15 residues.

This clonotype turned up a few times. The J gene is TRBJ2-3, the V gene TRBV29-1; no definite D call. CDR3 length: 17 residues. Between the trimmed V and J ends, which lost 5 bases and 0 bases, there was a span of 21 bases. Germline CDR1 is SQVTM and CDR2 is ANQGSEA. The chain's CDR3 is CSVFGPTVTSSTDTQYF. In DNA, the CDR3 is TGCAGCGTTTTCGGACCGACCGTCACCTCTAGCACAGATACGCAGTATTTT.

The rearrangement links TRBV20-1 to TRBJ2-5; TRBD2 might be the D (6 bases). The length of the CDR3 is 16 residues. V lost 6 bases, J lost 5 bases, and 25 bases lay in between. CDR1 DFQATT and CDR2 SNEGSKA come from the germline V gene (reference sequence). CDR3 coding DNA: TGCAGTGCCAGGGACTTCACCGCGAGGGGTGGGGAGACCCAGTACTTC. It encodes CSARDFTARGGETQYF.

Comments on this clonotype: This may be a read error, as it is one base from a much larger clone. The CDR3 loop reads CATLDRSVQYF. DNA of the CDR3: TGTGCCACTCTAGACAGGTCCGTGCAGTACTTC. V and J are TRBV28 and TRBJ2-7; maybe TRBD1 (6 bases). CDR3 size: 11 residues. CDR1 is MDHEN and CDR2 is SYDVKM in the germline V gene. The V gene lost 10 bases and the J gene lost 9 bases, with 16 bases spanning the gap.

Of note for this clonotype: The germline gene is not matched at one end of the junction; a read error may be the cause. The chain employs TRBV2 and TRBJ2-3, with 9 bases identical to TRBD2. Germline-derived CDR1 and CDR2 are SNHLY and FYNNEI. The CDR3 contains 13 residues. The CDR3 nucleotides are TGTGCGAGCAGACTAGCGGGCACAGATACGCAGTATTTT. Protein: CASRLAGTDTQYF.

The chain has TRBV7-9 and TRBJ2-2, with 7 bases matching TRBD2. J gave up 3 bases and V 5 bases, and 6 bases lay outside the gene matches. CDR1 SEHNR and CDR2 FQNEAQ come from the germline V gene (reference sequence). There are 15 residues in the CDR3. CDR3 DNA: TGTGCCAGCAGCGTCCGGGACTATTACACCGGGGAGCTGTTTTTT. Residues: CASSVRDYYTGELFF.

This clonotype was recorded a few times. The J gene is TRBJ2-1, the V gene TRBV11-2, with 7 bases aligning to TRBD1. Germline V gives CDR1 SGHAT, CDR2 FQNNGV. The CDR3 has 13 residues. J was trimmed by 12 bases and V by 5 bases; bases with no gene match: 10. CDR3: CASSPASGTVQFF. The DNA of the CDR3 is TGTGCCAGCAGCCCTGCTTCCGGGACAGTGCAGTTCTTC.

This clonotype was found a few times. V and J are TRBV7-9 and TRBJ1-5, with a tentative D call TRBD1 (6 bases). The V end was cut by 5 bases, the J end by 6 bases, with 14 bases between. Germline V gene lookup returns CDR1 SEHNR and CDR2 FQNEAQ (reference sequence). This CDR3 contains 14 residues. This chain's CDR3 is CASSKITGRQPQHF. DNA for the CDR3: TGTGCCAGCAGCAAAATAACAGGGCGTCAGCCCCAGCATTTT.

Only a few counts were recorded for this clonotype. The chain couples TRBV11-2 to TRBJ2-1; TRBD2 matches 10 bases. The CDR3 covers 14 residues. Trimming at V came to 10 bases and at J to 6 bases, leaving 9 bases not matched to a gene. Germline CDR1 SGHAT, CDR2 FQNNGV. CDR3 bases: TGTGCCACCAGTATAGCGGGAGGTTTCAATGAGCAGTTCTTC. Encoded protein: CATSIAGGFNEQFF.

The rearrangement joins TRBV19 to TRBJ1-2; 12 bases match TRBD1. Germline trimming cut 6 bases from V and 4 bases from J; bases unmatched to any gene: 3. The CDR3 is 14 residues long. Germline CDR1 reads LNHDA; CDR2 reads SQIVND (reference sequence). CDR3 protein: CASRGQGASYGYTF. CDR3 coding DNA: TGTGCCAGTAGGGGACAGGGGGCATCCTATGGCTACACCTTC.

This clonotype was observed at least ten times. The V and J genes are TRBV28 and TRBJ2-1; 9 positions match TRBD2. The J segment lost 2 bases and the V segment lost 5 bases, leaving 4 bases of the junction unmatched. This CDR3 contains 15 residues. Germline lookup yields CDR1 MDHEN and CDR2 SYDVKM. The CDR3 loop is CASSVAGEAYNEQFF. The CDR3 DNA sequence: TGTGCCAGCAGTGTAGCGGGAGAGGCCTACAATGAGCAGTTCTTC.

As for this clonotype: Just one base apart from a much larger clone, this may be a read error. The chain uses TRBV20-1 and TRBJ2-7, with a tentative D call TRBD2 (6 bases). This CDR3 has 15 amino acids. V was clipped by 3 bases and J by 7 bases, with 22 bases between them. CDR1 DFQATT and CDR2 SNEGSKA come from the germline V gene (reference sequence). The DNA for the CDR3 is TGCAGTGCTAGTAAGCCGGGAGAACCCTACAATGAGCAGTACTTC. Amino acid sequence: CSASKPGEPYNEQYF.

This clonotype came up many times. The chain recombines TRBV2 with TRBJ2-5, with a weak D call TRBD2 (5 bases). Between the trimmed V and J ends, which lost 5 bases and 5 bases, there was a span of 12 bases. The germline V gene has CDR1 SNHLY and CDR2 FYNNEI. The CDR3 is 13 amino acids. The CDR3 protein is CASSRRREETQYF. The DNA for the CDR3 is TGTGCCAGCAGTCGACGAAGGGAGGAGACCCAGTACTTC.

In its sample, this clonotype was seen a few times. The chain joins TRBV7-9 to TRBJ1-1, with D hard to call. V lost 4 bases and J 4 bases, leaving 13 bases between the germline ends. This CDR3 spans 14 amino acids. The germline gives CDR1 SEHNR, CDR2 FQNEAQ (reference sequence). The CDR3 is CASSSRVLGTEAFF. CDR3 sequence (DNA): TGTGCCAGCAGCTCGCGGGTCCTCGGCACTGAAGCTTTCTTT.

This chain uses TRBV19 with TRBJ2-3, with unresolved D. Trimming left V 8 bases short and J 6 bases short, with 6 bases between. Germline assignment: CDR1 LNHDA and CDR2 SQIVND (reference sequence). This CDR3 is 10 amino acids long. For the CDR3, the DNA is TGTGCCAGTGGTTCGGATACGCAGTATTTT. Translating it yields CASGSDTQYF. Full variable domain (remainder filled in from reference TRBV19 and TRBJ2-3): DGGITQSPKYLFRKEGQNVTLSCEQNLNHDAMYWYRQDPGQGLRLIYYSQIVNDFQKGDIAEGYSVSREKKESFPLTVTSAQKNPTAFYLCASGSDTQYFGPGTRLTVL.

The sample holds many counts of this clonotype. The J gene is TRBJ2-3, the V gene TRBV7-8; TRBD1 agrees at 8 bases. Germline lookup yields CDR1 SGHVS and CDR2 FQNEAQ. This CDR3 contains 16 residues. V was pared by 1 base and J by 3 bases, with 6 bases of the junction left unmatched. DNA for the CDR3: TGTGCCAGCAGCTTAGTTACCGGACAGGGAACAGATACGCAGTATTTT. As protein: CASSLVTGQGTDTQYF.